These T cell receptor beta chains were read from a single sample in a study of regulatory T cells in long-lasting Graves disease. TCRdb ran MiXCR on the multiplex PCR reads and lists one entry per CDR3 protein. The sample lists 400,000 or so distinct CDR3 sequences, about 20% seen once, with more than 20% in the top ten. The sequencing used peripheral blood mononuclear cells (PBMCs), collected when the disease was refractory, from a patient treated with antithyroid drugs. Receptor source: a female donor with Graves disease. Both conserved end residues are trimmed from each CDR3.

TRBV5-1,TRBJ1-1,ASTIEGWHTEAF
TRBV12-3/TRBV12-4,TRBJ1-5,ASSRSGGQPQH
TRBV7-3,TRBJ1-1,ASSLTATGFTEAF
TRBV6-1,TRBJ2-2,ASSRGDRGQDTGELF
TRBV6-5,TRBJ1-2,ASSYSSAGANYGYT
TRBV29-1,TRBJ1-1,SVDAPRQGWNTEAF
TRBV7-2,TRBJ1-4,ASSRTGVGEKLF
TRBV5-6,TRBJ1-2,ASSLQGSDGYT
TRBV20-1,TRBJ1-5,SALEGFNSNQPQH
TRBV11-2,TRBJ2-7,ASQDSLTSYEQY
TRBV6-2/TRBV6-3,TRBJ1-5,ASAHEQGGNQPQH
TRBV12-3/TRBV12-4,TRBJ1-2,ASSEDQGGYGYT
TRBV19,TRBJ2-7,ASSIPGRGYEQY
TRBV18,TRBJ2-5,ASSPTGTQETQY
TRBV2,TRBJ1-1,ASSESSGMHTEAF
TRBV12-3/TRBV12-4,TRBJ2-5,ASSLVLLAGRGGQVTQY
TRBV6-1,TRBJ2-5,ASTPSAAETQY
TRBV15,TRBJ2-1,ATSKREGQGANEQF
TRBV5-1,TRBJ2-7,ASSTPGQLNEQY
TRBV4-1,TRBJ1-5,ASSQDSPWGGQPQH
TRBV20-1,TRBJ1-2,SVTGDYFYGYT
TRBV5-1,TRBJ1-2,ASSSVGTQVNGYT
TRBV28,TRBJ2-1,ASRGGRRDEQF
TRBV2,TRBJ2-7,ASRRSGGILAGHTYEQY
TRBV29-1,TRBJ1-2,SGGAGTGIDGYT
TRBV20-1,TRBJ1-1,SARDHGPAPEAF
TRBV28,TRBJ2-3,ASSPSIAVTDTQY
TRBV5-6,TRBJ1-1,ASSFWNNRGTEAF
TRBV7-8,TRBJ1-2,ASSWGQGINYGYT
TRBV20-1,TRBJ1-2,SARPVTSYGYT
TRBV6-1,TRBJ2-7,ASSEAASGSSYEQY
TRBV7-2,TRBJ2-7,ASSSHHRDEQY
TRBV6-2/TRBV6-3,TRBJ1-1,ASFLENTEAF
TRBV24-1,TRBJ2-7,APKWGWRDFSYEQY
TRBV19,TRBJ2-7,ASSIEGLGHYEQY
TRBV29-1,TRBJ1-2,SVLEGGVVYYGYT
TRBV20-1,TRBJ2-5,SAPRQGHQETQY
TRBV20-1,TRBJ2-7,SALGQGGYEQY
TRBV12-3/TRBV12-4,TRBJ2-7,ASSTVKTYEQY
TRBV19,TRBJ1-1,ASSMTDNTEAF
TRBV6-1,TRBJ2-5,ASRGLATGETQY
TRBV7-9,TRBJ2-7,ASERDYEQY
TRBV27,TRBJ2-7,ASSHSLEAHEQY
TRBV15,TRBJ2-5,ATSSQDRLLLQETQY